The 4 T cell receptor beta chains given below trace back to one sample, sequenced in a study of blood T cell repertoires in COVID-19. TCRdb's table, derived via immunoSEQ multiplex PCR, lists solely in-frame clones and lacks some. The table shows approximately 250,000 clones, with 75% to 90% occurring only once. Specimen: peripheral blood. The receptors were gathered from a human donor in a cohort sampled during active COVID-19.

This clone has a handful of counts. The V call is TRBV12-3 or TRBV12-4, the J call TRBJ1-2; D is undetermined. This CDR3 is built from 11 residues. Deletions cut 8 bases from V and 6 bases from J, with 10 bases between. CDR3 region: CASGPEDGYTF. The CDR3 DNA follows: TGTGCCAGCGGACCGGAGGATGGCTACACCTTC.

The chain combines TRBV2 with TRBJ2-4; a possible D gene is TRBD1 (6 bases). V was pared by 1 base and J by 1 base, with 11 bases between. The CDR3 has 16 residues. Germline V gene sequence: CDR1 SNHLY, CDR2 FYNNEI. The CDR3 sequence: CASSEGGQRAKNIQYF. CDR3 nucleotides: TGTGCCAGCAGTGAAGGGGGGCAGAGGGCCAAAAACATTCAGTACTTC.

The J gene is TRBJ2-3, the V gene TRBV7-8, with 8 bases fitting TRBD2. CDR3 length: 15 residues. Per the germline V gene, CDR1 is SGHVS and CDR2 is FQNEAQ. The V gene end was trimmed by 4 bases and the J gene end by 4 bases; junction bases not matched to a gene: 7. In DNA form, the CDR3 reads TGTGCCAGCAGCTCCTACGGGGGGGCCGCAGATACGCAGTATTTT. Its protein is CASSSYGGAADTQYF.

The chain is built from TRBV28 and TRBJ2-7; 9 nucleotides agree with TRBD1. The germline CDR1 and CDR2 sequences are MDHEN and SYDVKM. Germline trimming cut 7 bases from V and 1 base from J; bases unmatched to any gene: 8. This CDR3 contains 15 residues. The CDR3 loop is CASKRPTGGSYEQYF. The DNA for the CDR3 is TGTGCCAGCAAACGCCCGACAGGGGGGTCCTACGAGCAGTACTTC.